This is a list of T cell receptor beta chains from one sample in a study of blood T cell repertoires in COVID-19. The data were produced by immunoSEQ multiplex PCR, yet TCRdb's version contains in-frame clones alone and is incomplete. The table has about 40,000 clones, 70% to 90% seen once. The sample comprised peripheral blood. The receptors come from a middle-aged man in a cohort sampled during active COVID-19. The CDR3 runs from the conserved cysteine through the conserved F or W. The D gene is left open where the match is weak. Clone size, where shown, is once, few, many, or a class for clones that have expanded.

TRBJ2-1 | . | . | TRBV18 | TGTGCCAGCTCACCCGGAGGGATGTCCAATGAGCAGTTCTTC | CASSPGGMSNEQFF
TRBJ2-5 | . | . | TRBV5-4 | TGTGCCAGCAGCTTGCCTAGTGTAGAGACCCAGTACTTC | CASSLPSVETQYF
TRBJ1-1 | . | . | TRBV24-1 | TGTGCCACCAGTGATTTTACAGCCGACACTGAAGCTTTCTTT | CATSDFTADTEAFF
TRBJ1-1 | . | . | TRBV7-2 | TGTGCCAGCAGCTCCAAGACAGGCCCAGCCACCAGATTTGAAGCTTTCTTT | CASSSKTGPATRFEAFF
TRBJ2-2 | . | . | TRBV4-1 | TGCGCCAGCTCCGCCAGGGGGTCGGGGGCAGACACCGGGGAGCTGTTTTTT | CASSARGSGADTGELFF
TRBJ2-5 | TRBD2 | . | TRBV7-9 | TGTGCCAGCTCCCGGGGAGGGAGTGGTGTGACCCAGTACTTC | CASSRGGSGVTQYF
TRBJ2-1 | . | . | TRBV30 | TGTGCCTGGAGTGTGCTAGCTTGGAATGAGCAGTTCTTC | CAWSVLAWNEQFF
TRBJ2-5 | . | . | TRBV27 | TGTGCCAGCAGTTTATTACCCAGGACTCAAGAGACCCAGTACTTC | CASSLLPRTQETQYF
TRBJ1-1 | . | . | TRBV29-1 | TGCAGCGTTGAAGATATGACAGCGAACACTGAAGCTTTCTTT | CSVEDMTANTEAFF
TRBJ2-7 | TRBD2 | once | TRBV13 | TGTGCCAGCCGGGCTAGCGGAGTCTCCTACGAGCAGTACTTC | CASRASGVSYEQYF
TRBJ1-4 | TRBD1 | once | TRBV6-2/TRBV6-3 | TGTGCCAGCAGTGGACAGGCCATTCGTGAAAAACTGTTTTTT | CASSGQAIREKLFF
TRBJ1-1 | TRBD1 | . | TRBV12-3/TRBV12-4 | TGTGCCAGCAGCGACAGGGGGCGCGTAGCTTTCTTT | CASSDRGRVAFF
TRBJ1-5 | TRBD1 | . | TRBV15 | TGTGCCACCAGCAGCCGGACAGGGAGGAATCAGCCCCAGCATTTT | CATSSRTGRNQPQHF
TRBJ1-1 | . | . | TRBV12-3/TRBV12-4 | TGTGCCAGCAGAAGCGGGGTTCATGAAGCTTTCTTT | CASRSGVHEAFF
TRBJ2-3 | TRBD2 | . | TRBV27 | TGTGCCAGCAGTCGAACTAGCGGGAGTGATACGCAGTATTTT | CASSRTSGSDTQYF
TRBJ2-5 | . | . | TRBV19 | TGTGCCAGTATGACTCAAAAAGGGACCCAGTACTTC | CASMTQKGTQYF
TRBJ2-1 | TRBD1 | . | TRBV5-6 | TGTGCCAGCAGCTTGCCGAGACAGGGCTACAATGAGCAGTTCTTC | CASSLPRQGYNEQFF